Detailed here is one T cell receptor (beta chain). Its antigen is unknown. There are no base qualities to consult, and no much larger clone falls within one base. Looking up the germline V gene yields CDR1 MGHRA and CDR2 YSYEKL. The CDR3 starts with the cysteine, ends with the phenylalanine, and has 17 residues. The read is trimmed to its CDR3 DNA, 51 bases read in frame from base 1. The junction shows trimming of 0 bases on V and 0 bases on J, plus 12 bases between the germline ends. This record belongs to a study of blood T cell repertoires in COVID-19 (dated by TCRdb to about 2020). The study in broad terms: Samples covering the acute and convalescent phases of COVID-19 were provided by collaborators in the United States, Italy and Spain. The material from the prospective study consisted of cDNA or gDNA derived from T cells, B-cell-depleted T cells, or PBMCs. The dataset comprised deeply sampled blood TCRbeta repertoires from subjects exposed to, actively infected with, or recovered from COVID-19. The repertoires were made available in a free public database intended to serve as a resource for research on the immune response to SARS-CoV-2. Samples were obtained from the ongoing ImmuneRACE study (first 160 participants) and from roughly 1,300 subjects provided by 6 global collaborators. Sample metadata almost always included a de-identified subject ID, COVID-19 status, age in years and sex. Where HLA class I and class II types were available, the types were taken from metadata supplied by the sample provider, not from assay-based typing.

Collaborating institutions collected whole blood in K2EDTA tubes following their own protocols. Collaborator samples were shipped for TCRbeta analysis as frozen whole blood, isolated PBMCs, or DNA extracted from either sample type. Overall study outcomes, separate from this receptor: The amount of clinical and demographic metadata varied by source and participant and was provided uncurated.

The immunoSEQ Assay, a bias-controlled multiplex PCR, was used to amplify TCRbeta CDR3 regions from genomic DNA. In the source study's methods: Within the assay, amplification of reference gene primers was used to estimate how many nucleated cells each sample contained. To quantify the absolute abundance of each unique TCRbeta CDR3 rearrangement, sequence reads were collapsed and filtered. For each sample, productive Simpson clonality was calculated by taking the square root of Simpson's diversity index across productive rearrangements. The clones in this table, taken by TCRdb from immuneACCESS, are in-frame only. Not every clone is retained; where verified, under half of the shortfall comes from an unresolved V gene, and the cause of the rest is unknown. For V, J and clone size, that table is used; D and trimming come from the DNA. This sample lists about 410,000 clones; 86% were detected once. The biggest ten clones account for over 1.1% of the sample.

Sample: peripheral blood. The TCR sequence derives from a woman under 40 with active or convalescent COVID-19. The chain is encoded by TRBV4-1 joined to TRBJ1-3, with no confidently assigned D gene. The CDR3 reads as follows: CASSQDPEGGSGNTIYF. Read as DNA, the sequence is TGCGCCAGCAGCCAAGATCCGGAGGGAGGCTCTGGAAACACCATATATTTT.